A single sample is the source of the 14 T cell receptor beta chains below, sequenced in a study of vaccination effects on CD4 cells after COVID-19. Libraries were prepared by immunoSEQ multiplex PCR; TCRdb keeps only in-frame clonotypes and omits some of them. The sample gives more than 20,000 clones, around 76% of which show up once; 9.1% is in the top ten. ViraFEST expansion of antigen-specific CD4+ T cells with viral peptide pools preceded sequencing. A 10-day culture period preceded the isolation of CD4+ T cells. Vaccine recipients had no previous SARS-CoV-2 infection; their nucleocapsid antibodies were negative. These receptors have no known antigen. Sequences were derived from CD4+ T cells from PBMCs cultured with HCoV-NL63 spike peptides, sampled before COVID-19 vaccination. These receptor sequences come from a human donor who received a COVID-19 vaccine.

The CDR3 sequence: CASSLVSGSPTDTQYF. CDR3 nucleotides: TGTGCCAGCAGCTTAGTTAGCGGGAGTCCCACAGATACGCAGTATTTT. The V gene is TRBV11-3, the J gene TRBJ2-3, with 9 bases matching TRBD2. The J segment lost 2 bases and the V segment lost 1 base, leaving 4 bases of the junction unmatched. This CDR3 region has 16 residues. CDR1 SGHNT and CDR2 YENEEA come from the germline V gene.

This chain connects TRBV5-8 to TRBJ2-4; D ambiguous. The CDR3 consists of 15 residues. V was shortened by 2 bases and J by 0 bases, with 9 bases between the two germline ends. Germline lookup yields CDR1 SGHTS and CDR2 YDEGEE. The CDR3 protein is CASSLRVVAKNIQYF. For the CDR3, the DNA is TGTGCCAGCAGCTTACGGGTTGTAGCCAAAAACATTCAGTACTTC.

The rearrangement links TRBV19 to TRBJ2-7; possibly TRBD1 or TRBD2 for D (6 bases each). Trimming cost V 0 bases and J 7 bases, with 16 bases left between them. The CDR3 extends over 15 amino acids. Germline lookup yields CDR1 LNHDA and CDR2 SQIVND (reference sequence). This chain's CDR3 is CASSIEWGAHREQYF. As DNA, the CDR3 is TGTGCCAGTAGTATAGAGTGGGGGGCGCATCGGGAGCAGTACTTC.

This clone was counted only a few times. This chain links TRBV10-1 with TRBJ2-2; 11 bases agree with TRBD2. With 3 bases clipped from V and 1 base from J, the junction kept 4 bases outside the gene matches. Germline V gene lookup returns CDR1 WNHNN and CDR2 SYGVQD (reference sequence). CDR3 length equals 17 residues. The CDR3 is CASSDPGLAGNTGELFF. The CDR3 nucleotides read TGCGCCAGCAGTGACCCCGGACTAGCGGGGAACACCGGGGAGCTGTTTTTT.

This chain connects TRBV27 to TRBJ2-4; 10 bases align to TRBD2. The length of the CDR3 is 16 residues. The J segment lost 0 bases and the V segment lost 4 bases, leaving 3 bases of the junction unmatched. From germline, CDR1 is MNHEY and CDR2 SMNVEV (reference sequence). The CDR3 sequence: CASSSPSGRAKNIQYF. For the CDR3, the DNA is TGTGCCAGCAGTTCACCTAGCGGGAGAGCCAAAAACATTCAGTACTTC.

The chain couples TRBV18 to TRBJ2-7, with D perhaps TRBD1 or TRBD2 (5 bases each). V was shortened by 7 bases and J by 3 bases, with 13 bases between the two germline ends. This CDR3 has 13 amino acids. CDR1 is KGHSH and CDR2 is LQKENI in the germline V gene. The CDR3 DNA follows: TGTGCCAGCTTCCGGGGCCAGGGCTACGAGCAGTACTTC. Protein product: CASFRGQGYEQYF. The complete variable domain, with remaining parts taken from reference TRBV18 and TRBJ2-7, reads NAGVMQNPRHLVRRRGQEARLRCSPMKGHSHVYWYRQLPEEGLKFMVYLQKENIIDESGMPKERFSAEFPKEGPSILRIQQVVRGDSAAYFCASFRGQGYEQYFGPGTRLTVT.

Comment on this clone: An end of the junction differs from the germline gene, which may be a read error. The chain is built from TRBV7-9 and TRBJ1-3; D may be TRBD1 (5 bases). Germline CDR1 is SEHNR and CDR2 is FQNEAQ (reference sequence). This CDR3 spans 11 amino acids. CDR3 sequence (DNA): TGTGCCAGCAGCTCGTTTGGGGGTTTACATTTT. Residues: CASSSFGGLHF. Filled out from reference TRBV7-9 and TRBJ1-3, the complete variable domain reads DTGVSQNPRHKITKRGQNVTFRCDPISEHNRLYWYRQTLGQGPEFLTYFQNEAQLEKSRLLSDRFSAERPKGSFSTLEIQRTEQGDSAMYLCASSSFGGLHFGEGSWLTVV.

This sequence joins TRBV7-2 and TRBJ2-1, with 13 bases identical to TRBD2. CDR1 and CDR2 from the germline V gene are SGHTA and FQGNSA. The ends lost 5 bases at V and 0 bases at J; junction bases unmatched: 4. The CDR3 spans 17 residues. CDR3 DNA: TGTGCCAGCAGCCGCACTAGCGGGAGGGCCTCCTACAATGAGCAGTTCTTC. Translation: CASSRTSGRASYNEQFF.

In its sample, this clone was seen a few times. The rearrangement uses TRBV29-1 and TRBJ1-1; weak D call: TRBD1 (6 bases). The CDR3 loop spans 13 amino acids. Germline CDR1 and CDR2: SQVTM and ANQGSEA. V was pared by 6 bases and J by 1 base, with 12 bases between. CDR3 sequence: CSVARDTNTEAFF. The CDR3 DNA is TGCAGCGTCGCCCGGGACACGAACACTGAAGCTTTCTTT.

V gene TRBV6-5 combines with J gene TRBJ1-5, with unresolved D. CDR1 and CDR2 (germline): MNHEY, SVGAGI. The length of the CDR3 is 14 residues. Deletions cut 6 bases from V and 2 bases from J, with 11 bases between. The CDR3 sequence is CASRTRRGNQPQHF. In DNA, the CDR3 is TGTGCCAGCAGGACCCGACGAGGCAATCAGCCCCAGCATTTT.

This clone was counted a few times. J is TRBJ2-2 and V is TRBV7-9; D unclear. Germline V gene sequence: CDR1 SEHNR, CDR2 FQNEAQ (reference sequence). Deletions cut 1 base from V and 4 bases from J, with 10 bases between. The CDR3 loop spans 15 amino acids. CDR3 residues: CASSLVYVSTGELFF. Written as DNA, the CDR3 is TGTGCCAGCAGCTTAGTTTATGTAAGCACCGGGGAGCTGTTTTTT.

The V gene is TRBV5-1, the J gene TRBJ2-3, with a possible D match to TRBD2 (6 bases). This CDR3 has 16 residues. V lost 0 bases to trimming and J lost 2 bases, with 13 bases between them. Germline V CDR1 and CDR2: SGHRS, YFSETQ. CDR3 nucleotides: TGCGCCAGCAGCTTGGGACTAGGTAGTGACACAGATACGCAGTATTTT. It codes for CASSLGLGSDTDTQYF.

V gene TRBV29-1 combines with J gene TRBJ2-7, with D possibly matching TRBD2 (7 bases). Germline assignment: CDR1 SQVTM and CDR2 ANQGSEA. The ends were cut back, 3 bases at V and 6 bases at J, with 12 bases in the middle. This CDR3 region has 12 residues. CDR3 bases: TGCAGCGTTGACGGGGGGCAGGCCGAGCAGTACTTC. Encoded protein: CSVDGGQAEQYF.

The rearrangement links TRBV6-5 to TRBJ1-1; D is undetermined. The germline V and J ends were trimmed by 6 bases and 8 bases, with 13 bases remaining between them. Germline V lookup: CDR1 MNHEY, CDR2 SVGAGI. The CDR3 covers 12 residues. The CDR3: CASSPHRQEAFF. CDR3 DNA: TGTGCCAGCAGCCCCCACCGGCAGGAAGCTTTCTTT.